This T cell receptor beta chain emerged from a study of T cells in Graves' hyperthyroidism and ophthalmopathy. Amplified TCR beta CDR3 regions derived from RNA transcripts. Primed by the HTBI set, a first-round RT-PCR was run on the TCR CDR3. One entry per CDR3 protein results from TCRdb running MiXCR on the multiplex PCR reads. The sample has roughly 170,000 distinct CDR3 sequences, approximately 17% seen once. Diagnostic decisions used clinical symptoms, serum thyroxine and TRAb, thyroid ultrasound and orbital computed tomography. The study, taken as a whole, reports: Ophthalmopathy and stable hyperthyroidism were separated by a 13 V-J model.

This clonotype was seen ten or more times. What it binds is unknown. The sequenced sample consisted of blood. This receptor was taken from a woman in her forties or fifties with Graves' hyperthyroidism.

The CDR3 is CASSGGQFGTEAFF. DNA of the CDR3: TGTGCCAGCAGCGGGGGACAGTTCGGCACTGAAGCTTTCTTT. This rearrangement joins TRBV2 to TRBJ1-1; 7 bases fit TRBD1. J lost 4 bases, V lost 6 bases, and 8 bases had no gene match. This CDR3 is 14 amino acids long. CDR1 SNHLY and CDR2 FYNNEI come from the germline V gene.